The present T cell receptor beta chain was sequenced within a study of T cell repertoires in cytomegalovirus infection. Looking at the study overall: An indication of both CMV infection and matching HLA type came from public TCR beta signatures.

J was trimmed by 4 bases and V by 5 bases; bases with no gene match: 9. The CDR3 loop spans 15 amino acids. The germline V gene encodes CDR1 SGHTA and CDR2 FQGNSA. This clonotype was detected ten times or more. Its antigen is not known. TCRdb analysed the reads with MiXCR anew, one entry per CDR3 protein. The sample shows about 890,000 distinct CDR3 sequences, roughly 30% of them seen only once. The TCR comes from a human donor in good health (CMV status not recorded). Some clones in this sample may be carry-over from other donors' samples. V is TRBV7-2 and J is TRBJ1-1, with TRBD1 matching 8 bases. This material consisted of cultured CD8+ T cells from PBMCs, taken from culture after CMV antigen stimulation. This CDR3 reads CASSPFGQGPTEAFF. CDR3 in DNA: TGTGCCAGCAGCCCCTTTGGACAGGGACCCACTGAAGCTTTCTTT.